Listed below are T cell receptor beta chains from one sample, sequenced in a study of shared clonotypes between healthy human individuals. Method: immunoSEQ multiplex PCR; TCRdb's copy keeps in-frame clones and lacks some. The repertoire holds around 640,000 clones, with about 95% as singletons. The specimen was naive CD8+ T cells sorted from blood. The receptors originated from a young woman in good health. The CDR3 runs from the conserved cysteine through the conserved F or W. The D gene is left open where the match is weak. Clone size is given for some rows only: seen once, a few or many times, or a class if the clone is expanded.

>TRBD2|once|TRBV28|TRBJ2-7
CASSLYPSGMSYEQYF
TGTGCCAGCAGTTTATACCCTAGCGGGATGTCCTACGAGCAGTACTTC
>.|.|TRBV5-1|TRBJ1-1
CASSLTPAGVYRDTEAFF
TGCGCCAGCAGCTTGACGCCGGCGGGGGTTTATAGGGACACTGAAGCTTTCTTT
>TRBD1|once|TRBV19|TRBJ1-2
CASHPTAGQGNYGYTF
TGTGCCAGCCACCCCACGGCTGGACAGGGGAATTATGGCTACACCTTC
>.|once|TRBV6-1|TRBJ1-2
CASSERGSHGYTF
TGTGCCAGCAGTGAAAGGGGATCCCATGGCTACACCTTC
>TRBD1|once|TRBV27|TRBJ2-3
CASSLSGGRGRADTQYF
TGTGCCAGCAGTTTATCGGGTGGCAGGGGGCGCGCAGATACGCAGTATTTT
>.|.|TRBV7-9|TRBJ2-7
CASSSLTVEQYF
TGTGCCAGCAGCTCCCTAACCGTCGAGCAGTACTTC
>.|.|TRBV5-4|TRBJ2-1
CASSSGLTWYNEQFF
TGTGCCAGCAGCTCAGGACTAACCTGGTACAATGAGCAGTTCTTC
>TRBD2|.|TRBV13|TRBJ2-7
CASSPALTSGTYEQYF
TGTGCCAGCAGCCCGGCCCTGACTAGCGGGACCTACGAGCAGTACTTC
>.|.|TRBV2|TRBJ1-2
CASSEEHDEANYGYTF
TGTGCCAGCAGTGAAGAGCACGATGAAGCTAACTATGGCTACACCTTC
>.|.|TRBV19|TRBJ2-3
CASSPRGRTDTQYF
TGTGCCAGTAGCCCCCGAGGGCGCACAGATACGCAGTATTTT
>TRBD1|few|TRBV30|TRBJ1-1
CAWSTGVDTEAFF
TGTGCCTGGTCGACAGGGGTAGACACTGAAGCTTTCTTT
>TRBD1|.|TRBV29-1|TRBJ2-6
CSVDHRGPGANVLTF
TGCAGCGTTGATCACAGGGGGCCTGGGGCCAACGTCCTGACTTTC
>.|.|TRBV7-9|TRBJ2-7
CASSARDKYSYEQYF
TGTGCCAGCAGCGCCCGGGACAAGTACTCCTACGAGCAGTACTTC
>TRBD2|.|TRBV28|TRBJ2-3
CASSLLAGADTQYF
TGTGCCAGCAGTTTGTTAGCGGGAGCAGATACGCAGTATTTT
>TRBD1|once|TRBV25-1|TRBJ1-3
CASLGTGEHTIYF
TGTGCCAGCCTCGGGACAGGGGAGCACACCATATATTTT
>.|few|TRBV10-1|TRBJ1-5
CASTGEAPSNQPQHF
TGCGCCAGCACGGGCGAGGCCCCTAGCAATCAGCCCCAGCATTTT
>.|.|TRBV11-2|TRBJ2-7
CAIGGSTAYEQYF
TGTGCCATCGGGGGTAGCACCGCCTACGAGCAGTACTTC
>.|.|TRBV5-6|TRBJ2-7
CASSLAAGAAYEQYF
TGTGCCAGCAGCTTGGCGGCAGGGGCCGCCTACGAGCAGTACTTC
>.|.|TRBV21-1|TRBJ2-1
CASSLILHHSDNEQFF
TGTGCCAGCAGTCTCATACTACACCATTCCGACAATGAGCAGTTCTTC
>.|.|TRBV19|TRBJ1-5
CASSIDRTVGEPQHF
TGTGCCAGTAGTATAGATCGTACGGTCGGGGAGCCCCAGCATTTT
>.|.|TRBV7-9|TRBJ2-7
CASSLEAYEQYF
TGTGCCAGCAGCTTAGAGGCCTACGAGCAGTACTTC
>.|.|TRBV5-1|TRBJ1-1
CASSLESGPEAFF
TGCGCCAGCAGCTTGGAGTCAGGGCCTGAAGCTTTCTTT
>.|.|TRBV7-9|TRBJ2-1
CASSRAGLAIHNEQFF
TGTGCCAGCAGCCGCGCCGGGCTAGCGATCCACAATGAGCAGTTCTTC
>.|.|TRBV21-1|TRBJ2-2
CASSTKQGPNTGELFF
TGTGCCAGCAGCACCAAACAGGGACCGAACACCGGGGAGCTGTTTTTT
>TRBD1|.|TRBV9|TRBJ1-2
CASSGRQGLNYGYTF
TGTGCCAGCAGCGGCAGACAGGGGTTAAACTATGGCTACACCTTC
>.|.|TRBV28|TRBJ1-1
CASSLYPAMNTEAFF
TGTGCCAGCAGTTTATATCCAGCTATGAACACTGAAGCTTTCTTT
>.|.|TRBV19|TRBJ2-5
CAFPSGCAETQYF
TGTGCCTTCCCCTCGGGGTGTGCGGAGACCCAGTACTTC
>.|.|TRBV19|TRBJ2-7
CASRPGVGPWEQYF
TGTGCCAGCAGACCTGGGGTAGGTCCATGGGAGCAGTACTTC
>TRBD2|.|TRBV7-9|TRBJ2-5
CVSSLYSGPLIQETQYF
TGTGTCAGCAGCTTATATAGCGGGCCGTTAATACAAGAGACCCAGTACTTC
>TRBD1|.|TRBV28|TRBJ1-5
CASSNSGTVSNQPQHF
TGTGCCAGCAGTAACTCCGGGACAGTTAGCAATCAGCCCCAGCATTTT
>.|.|TRBV28|TRBJ1-3
CASSLQRARASFFSGNTIYF
TGTGCCAGCAGTTTACAACGGGCCAGGGCTTCTTTCTTCTCTGGAAACACCATATATTTT
>.|.|TRBV9|TRBJ2-2
CASSHAGGELFF
TGTGCCAGCAGCCATGCGGGCGGGGAGCTGTTTTTT
>.|.|TRBV29-1|TRBJ2-7
CSVEGPAWPGEQYF
TGCAGCGTTGAAGGTCCGGCCTGGCCGGGCGAGCAGTACTTC
>.|once|TRBV28|TRBJ2-3
CASASGTDTQYF
TGTGCCAGCGCTAGCGGCACAGATACGCAGTATTTT
>.|.|TRBV6-1|TRBJ2-2
CASSEAVGVSWGANTGELFF
TGTGCCAGCAGTGAAGCGGTCGGGGTGTCCTGGGGGGCGAACACCGGGGAGCTGTTTTTT
>TRBD2|.|TRBV29-1|TRBJ2-2
CSVSSSGVNTGELFF
TGCAGCGTTTCCAGTAGCGGGGTAAACACCGGGGAGCTGTTTTTT
>.|.|TRBV28|TRBJ2-1
CASSNPSYNEQFF
TGTGCCAGCAGCAATCCCTCCTACAATGAGCAGTTCTTC
>.|.|TRBV25-1|TRBJ2-7
CASSDGPVEQYF
TGTGCCAGCAGTGATGGTCCAGTCGAGCAGTACTTC
>TRBD1|.|TRBV9|TRBJ1-4
CASSVGGTGLEKLFF
TGTGCCAGCAGCGTAGGAGGGACAGGCCTCGAAAAACTGTTTTTT
>.|.|TRBV7-9|TRBJ1-5
CASSLGQPNQPQHF
TGTGCCAGCAGCTTAGGACAGCCAAATCAGCCCCAGCATTTT
>TRBD2|.|TRBV27|TRBJ2-1
CASSLSSGEGRNEQFF
TGTGCCAGCAGTTTGAGTAGTGGGGAGGGCCGCAATGAGCAGTTCTTC
>TRBD2|.|TRBV13|TRBJ2-1
CASSPERETYNEQFF
TGTGCCAGCAGCCCCGAGCGGGAGACGTACAATGAGCAGTTCTTC
>.|.|TRBV5-6|TRBJ2-1
CASGAGQNEQFF
TGTGCCAGCGGAGCGGGTCAAAATGAGCAGTTCTTC
>.|.|TRBV7-9|TRBJ1-5
CASSLGAAYGQPQHF
TGTGCCAGCAGCTTAGGGGCGGCTTATGGTCAGCCCCAGCATTTT
>.|.|TRBV5-1|TRBJ2-7
CASSPRDGYEQYF
TGCGCCAGCAGCCCCCGGGACGGATACGAGCAGTACTTC
>TRBD1|.|TRBV29-1|TRBJ2-1
CSVQDRINEQFF
TGCAGCGTTCAGGACAGGATCAATGAGCAGTTCTTC
>TRBD2|.|TRBV9|TRBJ2-7
CASSPYSGRDHEQYF
TGTGCCAGCAGCCCCTACAGCGGGAGGGACCACGAGCAGTACTTC
>.|.|TRBV13|TRBJ2-7
CASSSSGRPMEQYF
TGTGCCAGCAGTTCATCCGGACGGCCGATGGAGCAGTACTTC
>.|.|TRBV28|TRBJ2-5
CASTHNRRGGRKTQYF
TGTGCCAGCACCCACAACCGAAGGGGCGGTAGGAAGACCCAGTACTTC
>.|.|TRBV5-1|TRBJ2-1
CASSLARGLSYNEQFF
TGCGCCAGCAGCTTGGCTCGGGGGCTCTCCTACAATGAGCAGTTCTTC
>.|.|TRBV7-9|TRBJ2-7
CASSSSAGSYEQYF
TGTGCCAGCAGTTCATCGGCGGGTTCCTACGAGCAGTACTTC
>TRBD1|.|TRBV29-1|TRBJ2-7
CSSKPDRAHEQYF
TGCAGCTCAAAGCCTGACAGGGCCCACGAGCAGTACTTC
>.|.|TRBV6-5|TRBJ1-5
CASGPPGDQPQHF
TGTGCCAGCGGGCCTCCGGGCGACCAGCCCCAGCATTTT
>.|.|TRBV25-1|TRBJ2-2
CASTDGTGELFF
TGTGCCAGCACCGACGGCACCGGGGAGCTGTTTTTT
>TRBD2|.|TRBV5-4|TRBJ2-7
CASSLSGRSYEQYF
TGTGCCAGCAGCCTGAGCGGGAGGAGCTACGAGCAGTACTTC
>TRBD1|.|TRBV7-6|TRBJ2-7
CASSPRDRTNEQYF
TGTGCCAGCAGCCCCCGGGACAGGACAAACGAGCAGTACTTC
>TRBD2|.|TRBV2|TRBJ2-7
CASSGGLRAEQYF
TGTGCCAGCAGCGGGGGACTAAGGGCCGAGCAGTACTTC